This TCR beta chain comes out of a study of cytomegalovirus exposure and HLA in healthy donors. Of note for this clone: Its antigen is as yet unknown. Germline and junction disagree at one end, which may indicate a read error.

CDR3 length equals 16 residues. Germline CDR1 SEHNR, CDR2 FQNEAQ (reference sequence). The PCR used 60 Vbeta and 13 Jbeta primers. Sequenced by immunoSEQ multiplex PCR; TCRdb stores in-frame clones only, minus some. The sample lists more than 95,000 clones, about three quarters occurring once. Whole-study findings and limits: Earlier analysis found most TCR beta V segments productive about 90% or about 30% of the time. Reportedly, fewer N-insertions than the roughly 700-donor mean appeared in an Asian-associated ancestry cluster in a later analysis.

Sequencing input: PBMCs. The rearrangement uses TRBV7-9 and TRBJ1-1, with D perhaps matching TRBD1 (5 bases). The TCR comes from a man aged 45-65 years in good health and CMV-seronegative. As DNA, the CDR3 is TGTTCCAGCAGCTTATCGGGGCGGGGGACGAACACTGAAGCTTTCTTT. The encoded protein is CSSSLSGRGTNTEAFF.